What follows are 26 T cell receptor beta chains derived from one specimen sequenced in a study of T cell changes during pregnancy in multiple sclerosis. This table comes from immunoSEQ multiplex PCR, and its TCRdb copy is limited to in-frame clones, with some not included. The repertoire holds tens of thousands of clones, with 91% as singletons. The sample consisted of peripheral blood, taken after pregnancy. The receptor source for this set is a female donor in good health, enrolled as a control in a pregnancy study.

This chain uses TRBV6-1 with TRBJ2-2; 8 nucleotides match TRBD1. V dropped 4 bases and J dropped 1; count of bases not matched to a gene: 5. Germline V gene data show CDR1 as MNHNS and CDR2 as SASEGT. The CDR3 length is 16 residues. CDR3 sequence: CASSGTGFWNTGELFF. CDR3 DNA sequence: TGTGCCAGCAGTGGGACAGGGTTTTGGAACACCGGGGAGCTGTTTTTT.

The genes are TRBV7-8 and TRBJ1-4; 10 positions agree with TRBD1. The CDR3 has 15 amino acids. Germline CDR1 SGHVS, CDR2 FQNEAQ. Trimming cost V 3 bases and J 8 bases; bases outside gene matches: 6. The CDR3 DNA sequence: TGTGCCAGCAGCTTCTTAGGGACAGGGGACGAAAAACTGTTTTTT. It is translated as CASSFLGTGDEKLFF.

CDR3 amino acids: CASSPRDGELFF. DNA of the CDR3: TGTGCCAGTAGTCCCAGGGACGGGGAGCTGTTTTTT. The rearrangement joins TRBV19 to TRBJ2-2; TRBD1 is a possible D gene (5 bases). This CDR3 has 12 amino acids. Germline-derived CDR1 and CDR2 are LNHDA and SQIVND (reference sequence). V lost 5 bases and J 7 bases, leaving 8 bases between the germline ends.

The chain recombines TRBV7-2 with TRBJ1-2; 10 nucleotides agree with TRBD1. The CDR3 contains 14 residues. Germline values: CDR1 SGHTA, CDR2 FQGNSA. The J segment lost 3 bases and the V segment lost 5 bases, leaving 3 bases of the junction unmatched. CDR3 amino acids: CASSPGTGDYGYTF. The CDR3 DNA follows: TGTGCCAGCAGCCCCGGGACAGGGGACTATGGCTACACCTTC.

The chain carries TRBV9 and TRBJ1-6; 8 nucleotides align to TRBD1. J gave up 6 bases and V 3 bases, and 8 bases lay outside the gene matches. This CDR3 spans 16 amino acids. CDR1 SGDLS and CDR2 YYNGEE come from the germline V gene. The CDR3 DNA follows: TGTGCCAGCAGCGAGTCCCAAGGACAGGGTAATTCACCCCTCCACTTT. Amino acids: CASSESQGQGNSPLHF.

CDR3 amino acids: CASSERAGFAEQYF. The DNA of the CDR3 is TGTGCCAGCAGTGAAAGGGCAGGGTTCGCCGAGCAGTACTTC. This rearrangement joins TRBV25-1 to TRBJ2-7, with D possibly being TRBD1 (5 bases). V lost 2 bases and J lost 6, with 14 bases in between. There are 14 residues in the CDR3. Germline V gene lookup returns CDR1 MGHDK and CDR2 SYGVNS.

The rearrangement joins TRBV30 to TRBJ1-4; D may be TRBD1 (5 bases). CDR1 GTSNPN and CDR2 SVGIG come from the germline V gene (reference sequence). Trimming shortened V by 5 bases and J by 7 bases, and 11 bases separated the two germline ends. This CDR3 is built from 12 residues. In DNA form, the CDR3 reads TGTGCCTGGGCCTCCAGGGCTGAAAAACTGTTTTTT. Protein sequence: CAWASRAEKLFF.

V gene TRBV29-1 combines with J gene TRBJ1-1; no clear D gene. CDR1 and CDR2 from the germline V gene are SQVTM and ANQGSEA. The V end was cut by 4 bases, the J end by 3 bases, with 12 bases between. The CDR3 covers 13 residues. The CDR3 reads CSVASQVDTEAFF. CDR3 coding DNA: TGCAGCGTTGCCTCCCAGGTGGACACTGAAGCTTTCTTT. Together with reference TRBV29-1 and TRBJ1-1, the CDR3 gives the full variable domain: SAVISQKPSRDICQRGTSLTIQCQVDSQVTMMFWYRQQPGQSLTLIATANQGSEATYESGFVIDKFPISRPNLTFSTLTVSNMSPEDSSIYLCSVASQVDTEAFFGQGTRLTVV.

The chain uses TRBV25-1 and TRBJ1-1, with D possibly being TRBD1 (6 bases). The germline V and J ends were trimmed by 3 bases and 2 bases, with 7 bases remaining between them. Germline CDR1 MGHDK, CDR2 SYGVNS. This CDR3 contains 13 residues. The CDR3 DNA is TGTGCCAGCAGTGAGGACAGTAACACTGAAGCTTTCTTT. Translating it yields CASSEDSNTEAFF.

CDR3 DNA: TGTGCCAGCAGTGATCGGGGTTGGGAGACCCAGTACTTC. It specifies CASSDRGWETQYF. The rearrangement joins TRBV2 to TRBJ2-5; possibly TRBD2 for D (5 bases). The CDR3 loop spans 13 amino acids. V shed 3 bases and J shed 5 bases, with 10 bases lying between them. Looked up from germline, CDR1 is SNHLY and CDR2 is FYNNEI.

The chain recombines TRBV7-9 with TRBJ2-3; 9 positions agree with TRBD2. Germline loops: CDR1 SEHNR, CDR2 FQNEAQ (reference sequence). This CDR3 is built from 15 residues. Unmatched junction bases numbered 9, after V lost 5 bases and J lost 6 bases. Written as DNA, the CDR3 is TGTGCCAGCAGCCCCTCAGCGGGGGGTTTTGATACGCAGTATTTT. Its translation is CASSPSAGGFDTQYF.

The rearrangement links TRBV6-6 to TRBJ1-4, with a weak D call TRBD1 (6 bases). The V end was cut by 5 bases, the J end by 10 bases, with 11 bases between. CDR1 MNHNY and CDR2 SVGAGI come from the germline V gene (reference sequence). The CDR3 has 12 residues. The CDR3 region is CASSHREGKLFF. The CDR3 nucleotides are TGTGCCAGCAGTCACAGGGAGGGAAAACTGTTTTTT.

The chain joins TRBV6-1 to TRBJ1-5, with D uncertain. Germline CDR1 is MNHNS and CDR2 is SASEGT. The CDR3 covers 15 residues. V was shortened by 4 bases and J by 7 bases, with 17 bases between the two germline ends. The CDR3 DNA follows: TGTGCCAGCAGTGTGCGGACGGGAGGAAAACAGCCCCAGCATTTT. As protein: CASSVRTGGKQPQHF.

The CDR3 DNA follows: TGTGCCAGCAGCTTAAGTTCAGGTCGACCCAACACCATATATTTT. Amino acid sequence: CASSLSSGRPNTIYF. V and J are TRBV7-2 and TRBJ1-3; no clear D gene. Germline V CDR1 and CDR2: SGHTA, FQGNSA. The CDR3 runs to 15 residues. V lost 2 bases and J 7 bases, leaving 15 bases between the germline ends.

V and J are TRBV19 and TRBJ1-4; 7 bases are shared with TRBD1. V lost 6 bases, J lost 4 bases, and 8 bases stayed unmatched. The CDR3 sequence is 15 residues long. Germline V lookup: CDR1 LNHDA, CDR2 SQIVND (reference sequence). CDR3 bases: TGTGCCAGTAGCAGGACACAGGGGTTTAATGAAAAACTGTTTTTT. This encodes CASSRTQGFNEKLFF.

The chain links TRBV29-1 to TRBJ2-7; D possibly corresponds to TRBD2 (5 bases). V lost 4 bases, J lost 0 bases, and 10 bases lay in between. Germline CDR1 and CDR2: SQVTM and ANQGSEA. The CDR3 loop spans 13 amino acids. The CDR3 nucleotides are TGCAGCGTTGTTCTAGGGAGCTCCTACGAGCAGTACTTC. Amino acids: CSVVLGSSYEQYF.

This rearrangement joins TRBV7-2 to TRBJ2-7; D is perhaps TRBD1 (5 bases). CDR1 SGHTA and CDR2 FQGNSA come from the germline V gene. Between the trimmed V and J ends, which lost 1 base and 2 bases, there was a span of 9 bases. This CDR3 region has 14 residues. The CDR3 nucleotides are TGTGCCAGCAGCTTAGGACAGTCTCCCTACGAGCAGTACTTC. Translated: CASSLGQSPYEQYF.

This chain joins TRBV6-5 and TRBJ2-7, with 9 bases aligning to TRBD1. CDR1 MNHEY and CDR2 SVGAGI come from the germline V gene. The CDR3 spans 14 residues. The junction had 5 bases not matched to a gene; V was cut back by 2 bases and J by 6 bases. In DNA form, the CDR3 reads TGTGCCAGCAGTTACCAGGGACAGGGTCGCGAGCAGTACTTC. Its protein is CASSYQGQGREQYF.

The V and J genes are TRBV11-3 and TRBJ2-7; a weak D match, TRBD2 (6 bases). This CDR3 is 13 amino acids long. Looked up from germline, CDR1 is SGHNT and CDR2 is YENEEA. Trimming took 8 bases from V and 3 from J, leaving 14 bases between them. CDR3 coding DNA: TGTGCCAGCGCTTTAAGGGGAGGCTACGAGCAGTACTTC. This codes for CASALRGGYEQYF.

The rearrangement links TRBV5-6 to TRBJ2-1; D might be TRBD2 (5 bases). Trimming removed 0 bases at V and 6 bases at J, with 10 bases between. This CDR3 contains 14 residues. Looked up from germline, CDR1 is SGHDT and CDR2 is YYEEEE. CDR3 sequence reads: CASSLGTRGNEQFF. The CDR3 nucleotides read TGTGCCAGCAGCTTGGGGACTCGGGGCAATGAGCAGTTCTTC.

The chain employs TRBV5-4 and TRBJ2-7, with 7 bases matching TRBD1. Per the germline V gene, CDR1 is SGHNT and CDR2 is YYREEE (reference sequence). The J segment lost 5 bases and the V segment lost 3 bases, leaving 5 bases of the junction unmatched. The CDR3 is 13 residues long. The CDR3 spells CASSSSGTDEQYF. Written as DNA, the CDR3 is TGTGCCAGCAGCTCATCCGGGACAGACGAGCAGTACTTC.

The chain couples TRBV6-5 to TRBJ2-3; D possibly corresponds to TRBD2 (6 bases). The CDR3 has 14 residues. CDR1 is MNHEY, CDR2 SVGAGI, per germline. V was pared by 2 bases and J by 5 bases, with 11 bases between. CDR3 amino acids: CASSYGGSVDTQYF. The CDR3 DNA is TGTGCCAGCAGTTACGGAGGGTCAGTAGATACGCAGTATTTT.

This clone was recorded only once. The rearrangement links TRBV18 to TRBJ1-1, with D maybe TRBD1 (5 bases). The V gene lost 8 bases and the J gene lost 1 base, with 11 bases spanning the gap. This CDR3 has 13 residues. The V gene's germline CDR1 is KGHSH and CDR2 LQKENI. The CDR3 reads CASTQGTNTEAFF. The CDR3 nucleotides are TGTGCCAGCACTCAGGGCACGAACACTGAAGCTTTCTTT.

The chain combines TRBV29-1 with TRBJ2-7, with 8 bases that match TRBD1. Germline CDR1 reads SQVTM; CDR2 reads ANQGSEA. The CDR3 runs 14 residues. J gave up 0 bases and V 3 bases, and 4 bases lay outside the gene matches. CDR3 residues: CSVEQGAPSYEQYF. The CDR3 region has the DNA TGCAGCGTTGAGCAGGGGGCTCCCTCCTACGAGCAGTACTTC.

The chain has TRBV19 and TRBJ1-1; 8 nucleotides align to TRBD1. The germline CDR1 and CDR2 sequences are LNHDA and SQIVND (reference sequence). There are 14 residues in the CDR3. Unmatched junction bases numbered 10, after V lost 5 bases and J lost 8 bases. The CDR3 spells CASSDGTGYREAFF. DNA of the CDR3: TGTGCCAGTAGTGACGGGACAGGCTATCGCGAAGCTTTCTTT.

The genes are TRBV10-3 and TRBJ1-5; D perhaps matches TRBD1 (5 bases). In germline, CDR1 is ENHRY, CDR2 SYGVKD. The CDR3 totals 15 residues. The ends were cut back, 6 bases at V and 3 bases at J, with 15 bases in the middle. The CDR3 spells CAIRQDTSSNQPQHF. In DNA, the CDR3 is TGTGCCATCAGACAGGACACTTCATCCAATCAGCCCCAGCATTTT.